This TCR beta chain was obtained from a study of T-cell reconstitution after alpha-beta-depleted transplantation in children. Study-wide results and limits: Alpha-beta T cells about two months after transplant reportedly derived from several hundred expanded graft clones.

This clonotype was seen more than once but under ten times. Its target is unknown. A library of TCRbeta sequences, prepared with unique molecular identifiers, was generated. One entry per CDR3 protein, called by TCRdb with MiXCR from the PCR reads. The sample yields fewer than 400,000 distinct CDR3 sequences, roughly 21% seen once. The length of the CDR3 is 16 residues. J was trimmed by 3 bases and V by 0 bases; bases with no gene match: 6. The germline V gene has CDR1 SGDLS and CDR2 YYNGEE. The origin of this receptor is a male patient aged 10-17 years who had a stem cell transplant for acute lymphoblastic leukemia, so the T cells may come from the graft donor. This rearrangement joins TRBV9 to TRBJ1-5; 7 bases are a match to TRBD1. The specimen was PBMCs, mostly from graft donor cells, collected 180 days after TCRalphabeta/CD19-depleted stem cell transplant. CDR3 in DNA: TGTGCCAGCAGCGTAGCTGGACAGGCGATCAATCAGCCCCAGCATTTT. It is translated as CASSVAGQAINQPQHF. The full variable domain, in which reference TRBV9 and TRBJ1-5 provide the parts outside the CDR3, is DSGVTQTPKHLITATGQRVTLRCSPRSGDLSVYWYQQSLDQGLQFLIQYYNGEERAKGNILERFSAQQFPDLHSELNLSSLELGDSALYFCASSVAGQAINQPQHFGDGTRLSIL.